These T cell receptor beta chains were read from a single sample in a study of shared clonotypes between healthy human individuals. TCRdb's copy holds only in-frame clones and misses some; the assay was immunoSEQ multiplex PCR. The sample records a few million clones, around nine tenths being singletons. Specimen: naive CD4+ T cells sorted from blood. The receptors were sampled from a man between 18 and 35 years old in good health. The conserved cysteine and the conserved F or W are not part of the CDR3 here.

CDR3 | J | V
ASSNPGLAAREQY | TRBJ2-7 | TRBV4-1
ASSLGGTSNQPQH | TRBJ1-5 | TRBV5-6
ASRKGRPSTDTQY | TRBJ2-3 | TRBV6-1
AWGTGLSTNSPLH | TRBJ1-6 | TRBV30
ASSLDTEAF | TRBJ1-1 | TRBV11-2
ASSHDGASGRASQETQY | TRBJ2-5 | TRBV4-1
ASSPGGAPKNIQY | TRBJ2-4 | TRBV5-6
ASSLEGPTGTEAF | TRBJ1-1 | TRBV7-9
ASSSAYSNQPQH | TRBJ1-5 | TRBV19
ASTSGPEAF | TRBJ1-1 | TRBV19
ASSLRSYRVNEKLF | TRBJ1-4 | TRBV13
AWRVGDQPQH | TRBJ1-5 | TRBV30
ASSRTDLIYNSPLH | TRBJ1-6 | TRBV28
ASSYSQGQGTEAF | TRBJ1-1 | TRBV6-5
AWSVRVGRRSGANVLT | TRBJ2-6 | TRBV30
AWTEDRWNEQF | TRBJ2-1 | TRBV30
ASVPGRTDTQY | TRBJ2-3 | TRBV7-2
ASSQGGWTGYTGELF | TRBJ2-2 | TRBV4-1
ASGRRLAVTDTQY | TRBJ2-3 | TRBV6-5
ASNPGIAGGGEQF | TRBJ2-1 | TRBV2
AISDSYEQY | TRBJ2-7 | TRBV11-3
ATSRVRGEDTQY | TRBJ2-3 | TRBV15
ASIGQTHSPLH | TRBJ1-6 | TRBV6-6
ASTLMGGKNTEAF | TRBJ1-1 | TRBV2
ASSPQGLGAGNTIY | TRBJ1-3 | TRBV18
ASSPRQREEKLF | TRBJ1-4 | TRBV5-1
ASSISGAETQY | TRBJ2-5 | TRBV19
ASSPPTVANYGYT | TRBJ1-2 | TRBV7-9
ASSLDREDQPQH | TRBJ1-5 | TRBV7-9
ASSTGIRKPVAKNIQY | TRBJ2-4 | TRBV5-6
SAVGLDAF | TRBJ1-1 | TRBV20-1
ASSPRTGMEETQY | TRBJ2-5 | TRBV18
AISPGGTVTEAF | TRBJ1-1 | TRBV10-3
ASSQGQGVYEQY | TRBJ2-7 | TRBV6-6
ASSLGRAGEQY | TRBJ2-7 | TRBV13
ASSLAQGLTGNTIY | TRBJ1-3 | TRBV7-6
ASSLVGRADEQF | TRBJ2-1 | TRBV7-2
ASSGGRTGSYNEQF | TRBJ2-1 | TRBV2
ASSPRITNYGYT | TRBJ1-2 | TRBV27
ASSYSYSPGVDEQF | TRBJ2-1 | TRBV6-5
ASSPMDRDYYGYT | TRBJ1-2 | TRBV28
ASSPPTGRYEQY | TRBJ2-7 | TRBV18
ASSIGPKQNTEAF | TRBJ1-1 | TRBV19
ASSHGQGGAYGYT | TRBJ1-2 | TRBV4-1
ASSEYGTGGNNEQF | TRBJ2-1 | TRBV2
ASTQGAVGRAF | TRBJ1-1 | TRBV2
ASSLGGTQETQY | TRBJ2-5 | TRBV5-1
AQVSGNTIY | TRBJ1-3 | TRBV30
ASSHSNRGNEKLF | TRBJ1-4 | TRBV28
ASSERLGDGNEQF | TRBJ2-1 | TRBV10-1